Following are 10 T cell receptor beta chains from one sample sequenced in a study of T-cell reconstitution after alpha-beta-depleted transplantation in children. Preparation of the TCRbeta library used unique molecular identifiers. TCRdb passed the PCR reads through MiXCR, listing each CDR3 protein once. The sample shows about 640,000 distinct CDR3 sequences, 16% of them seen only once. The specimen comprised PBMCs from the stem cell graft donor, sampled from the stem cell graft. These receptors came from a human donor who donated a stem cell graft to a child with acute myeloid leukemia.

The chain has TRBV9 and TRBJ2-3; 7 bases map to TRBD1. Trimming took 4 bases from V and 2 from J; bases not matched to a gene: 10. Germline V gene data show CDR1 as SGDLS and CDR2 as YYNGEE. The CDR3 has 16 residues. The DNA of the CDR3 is TGTGCCAGCAGCCCCCGGGACAGAACGACCACAGATACGCAGTATTTT. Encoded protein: CASSPRDRTTTDTQYF. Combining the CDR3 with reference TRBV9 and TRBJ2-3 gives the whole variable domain DSGVTQTPKHLITATGQRVTLRCSPRSGDLSVYWYQQSLDQGLQFLIQYYNGEERAKGNILERFSAQQFPDLHSELNLSSLELGDSALYFCASSPRDRTTTDTQYFGPGTRLTVL.

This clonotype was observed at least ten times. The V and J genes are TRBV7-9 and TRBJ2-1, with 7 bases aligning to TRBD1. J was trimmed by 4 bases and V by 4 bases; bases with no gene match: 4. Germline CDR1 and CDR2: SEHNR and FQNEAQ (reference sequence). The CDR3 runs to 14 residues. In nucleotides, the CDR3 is TGTGCCAGCAGCTATTGGACAGGTTACAATGAGCAGTTCTTC. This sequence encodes CASSYWTGYNEQFF.

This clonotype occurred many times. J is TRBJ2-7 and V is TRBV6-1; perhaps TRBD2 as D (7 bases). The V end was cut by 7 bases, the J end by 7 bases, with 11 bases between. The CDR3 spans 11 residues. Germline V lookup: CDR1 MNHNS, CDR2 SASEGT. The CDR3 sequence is CASKGGLEQYV. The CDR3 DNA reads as TGTGCCAGCAAGGGGGGGTTGGAGCAGTACGTC.

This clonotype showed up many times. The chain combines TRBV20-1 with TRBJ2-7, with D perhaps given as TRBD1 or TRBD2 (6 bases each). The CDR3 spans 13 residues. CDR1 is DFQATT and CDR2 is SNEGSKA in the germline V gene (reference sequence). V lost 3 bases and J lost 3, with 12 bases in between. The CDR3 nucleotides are TGCAGTGCTAGGGGGGGACAAGACTACGAGCAGTACTTC. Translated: CSARGGQDYEQYF.

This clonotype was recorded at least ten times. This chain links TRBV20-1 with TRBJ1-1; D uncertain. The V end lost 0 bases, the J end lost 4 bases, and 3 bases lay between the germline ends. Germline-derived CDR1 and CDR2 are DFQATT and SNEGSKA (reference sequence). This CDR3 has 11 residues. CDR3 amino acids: CSAREVTEAFF. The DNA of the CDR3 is TGCAGTGCTAGAGAGGTCACTGAAGCTTTCTTT.

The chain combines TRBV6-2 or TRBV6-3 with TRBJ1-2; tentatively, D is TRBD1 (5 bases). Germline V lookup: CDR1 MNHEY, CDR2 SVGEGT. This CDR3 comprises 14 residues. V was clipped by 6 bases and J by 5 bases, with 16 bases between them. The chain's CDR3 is CASSPGDLLYGYTF. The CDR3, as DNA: TGTGCCAGCAGCCCCGGGGACCTTTTGTATGGCTACACCTTC.

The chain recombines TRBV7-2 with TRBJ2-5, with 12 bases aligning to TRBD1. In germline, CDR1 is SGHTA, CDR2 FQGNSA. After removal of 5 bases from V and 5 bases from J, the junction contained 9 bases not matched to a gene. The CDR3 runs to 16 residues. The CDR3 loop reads CASSRGGTGGGETQYF. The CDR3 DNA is TGTGCCAGCAGCCGTGGCGGGACAGGGGGCGGTGAGACCCAGTACTTC.

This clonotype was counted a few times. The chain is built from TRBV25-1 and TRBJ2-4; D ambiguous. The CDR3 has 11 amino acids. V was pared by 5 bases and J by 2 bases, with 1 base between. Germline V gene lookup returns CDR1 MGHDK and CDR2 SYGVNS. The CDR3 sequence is CASSTKNIQYF. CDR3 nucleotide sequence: TGTGCCAGCAGTACCAAAAACATTCAGTACTTC.

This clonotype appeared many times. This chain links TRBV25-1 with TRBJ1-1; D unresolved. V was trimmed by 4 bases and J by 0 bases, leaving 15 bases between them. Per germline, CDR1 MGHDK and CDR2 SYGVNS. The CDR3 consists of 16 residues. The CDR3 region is CASSVTLSALNTEAFF. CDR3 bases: TGTGCCAGCAGTGTAACCCTTTCGGCCTTGAACACTGAAGCTTTCTTT.

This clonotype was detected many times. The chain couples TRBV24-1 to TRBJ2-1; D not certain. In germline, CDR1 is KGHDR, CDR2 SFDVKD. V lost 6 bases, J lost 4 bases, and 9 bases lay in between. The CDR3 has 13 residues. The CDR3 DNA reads TGTGCCACCAGTCAGAACAAATACAATGAGCAGTTCTTC. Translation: CATSQNKYNEQFF.